These T cell receptor beta chains were read from a single sample in a study of cytomegalovirus exposure and HLA in healthy donors. The data were produced by immunoSEQ multiplex PCR, yet TCRdb's version contains in-frame clones alone and is incomplete. The sample has about 140,000 clones, almost 85% seen once. Sequenced input: PBMCs. Receptor source: a man aged 18 to 29 in good health and CMV-seropositive. The CDR3 runs from the conserved cysteine through the conserved F or W. The order of the fields is J gene, V gene, clone size, D gene, CDR3 protein, CDR3 DNA. A D gene is named only where the DNA matches it firmly. Clone size is shown for a subset of rows, as once, few, many or a class of expanded clone.

j_gene: TRBJ2-3
v_gene: TRBV5-1
abundance: .
d_gene: TRBD2
CDR3aa: CASSLGGLAASTDTQYF
CDR3nt: TGCGCCAGCAGCTTAGGAGGACTAGCGGCCTCCACAGATACGCAGTATTTT

j_gene: TRBJ2-1
v_gene: TRBV19
abundance: .
d_gene: TRBD2
CDR3aa: CASSIDRTSGGSFSYNEQFF
CDR3nt: TGTGCCAGTAGTATAGATAGGACTAGCGGGGGGTCCTTCTCCTACAATGAGCAGTTCTTC

j_gene: TRBJ1-3
v_gene: TRBV7-6
abundance: .
d_gene: TRBD1
CDR3aa: CASSLEAGGAGNTIYF
CDR3nt: TGTGCCAGCAGCTTAGAGGCAGGGGGCGCTGGAAACACCATATATTTT

j_gene: TRBJ2-7
v_gene: TRBV7-9
abundance: .
d_gene: .
CDR3aa: CASSGGRNAYEQYF
CDR3nt: TGTGCCAGCAGCGGGGGGAGGAACGCCTACGAGCAGTACTTC

j_gene: TRBJ1-5
v_gene: TRBV28
abundance: .
d_gene: TRBD1
CDR3aa: CASNLPGQSFQPQHF
CDR3nt: TGTGCCAGCAATCTGCCGGGACAGAGTTTCCAGCCCCAGCATTTT

j_gene: TRBJ2-7
v_gene: TRBV5-4
abundance: .
d_gene: .
CDR3aa: CASSPTGFYEQYF
CDR3nt: TGTGCCAGCAGCCCTACAGGATTCTACGAGCAGTACTTC

j_gene: TRBJ2-1
v_gene: TRBV9
abundance: .
d_gene: TRBD2
CDR3aa: CASSTLTSGSYNEQFF
CDR3nt: TGTGCCAGCAGCACATTGACTAGCGGGAGCTACAATGAGCAGTTCTTC

j_gene: TRBJ2-5
v_gene: TRBV6-1
abundance: once
d_gene: .
CDR3aa: CASMGRSQETQYF
CDR3nt: TGTGCCAGCATGGGGCGGAGCCAAGAGACCCAGTACTTC

j_gene: TRBJ2-2
v_gene: TRBV5-1
abundance: .
d_gene: TRBD1
CDR3aa: CASSSGTGLVNTGELFF
CDR3nt: TGCGCCAGCTCCTCCGGGACAGGGTTGGTGAACACCGGGGAGCTGTTTTTT

j_gene: TRBJ2-7
v_gene: TRBV11-2
abundance: .
d_gene: .
CDR3aa: CASSTPAGLAEQYF
CDR3nt: TGTGCCAGCAGCACGCCGGCGGGGCTGGCCGAGCAGTACTTC

j_gene: TRBJ2-7
v_gene: TRBV10-1
abundance: .
d_gene: .
CDR3aa: CASSETGYEQYF
CDR3nt: TGCGCCAGCAGTGAGACAGGATACGAGCAGTACTTC

j_gene: TRBJ2-5
v_gene: TRBV5-1
abundance: .
d_gene: .
CDR3aa: CASSLAKGGGAQETQYF
CDR3nt: TGCGCCAGCAGCTTGGCCAAGGGGGGGGGAGCACAAGAGACCCAGTACTTC

j_gene: TRBJ2-2
v_gene: TRBV5-1
abundance: .
d_gene: .
CDR3aa: CASSYNRDSTGELFF
CDR3nt: TGCGCCAGCAGCTACAACAGGGATTCCACCGGGGAGCTGTTTTTT

j_gene: TRBJ2-7
v_gene: TRBV6-6
abundance: few
d_gene: TRBD1
CDR3aa: CASSFWTGGGVYEQYF
CDR3nt: TGTGCCAGCAGTTTTTGGACAGGGGGCGGTGTCTACGAGCAGTACTTC

j_gene: TRBJ1-1
v_gene: TRBV6-5
abundance: .
d_gene: .
CDR3aa: CASSSHSQGPTEAFF
CDR3nt: TGTGCCAGCAGTTCACACTCCCAGGGTCCGACTGAAGCTTTCTTT

j_gene: TRBJ1-1
v_gene: TRBV28
abundance: .
d_gene: .
CDR3aa: CASSFNRENTEAFF
CDR3nt: TGTGCCAGCAGTTTTAACAGAGAGAACACTGAAGCTTTCTTT

j_gene: TRBJ1-5
v_gene: TRBV11-2
abundance: few
d_gene: .
CDR3aa: CASSPTGYQPQHF
CDR3nt: TGTGCCAGCAGTCCCACAGGGTATCAGCCCCAGCATTTT

j_gene: TRBJ2-6
v_gene: TRBV4-1
abundance: .
d_gene: TRBD1
CDR3aa: CASSQINRGPGANVLTF
CDR3nt: TGCGCCAGCAGCCAAATAAACAGGGGGCCTGGGGCCAACGTCCTGACTTTC

j_gene: TRBJ2-5
v_gene: TRBV7-8
abundance: .
d_gene: .
CDR3aa: CASSFSWVVRETQYF
CDR3nt: TGTGCCAGCAGCTTTTCGTGGGTAGTCAGGGAGACCCAGTACTTC

j_gene: TRBJ1-2
v_gene: TRBV5-1
abundance: .
d_gene: .
CDR3aa: CASSVGQGYGYTF
CDR3nt: TGCGCCAGCAGCGTAGGACAAGGCTATGGCTACACCTTC

j_gene: TRBJ1-2
v_gene: TRBV19
abundance: once
d_gene: TRBD1
CDR3aa: CASGTTGGYGYTF
CDR3nt: TGTGCCAGTGGAACGACAGGGGGCTATGGCTACACCTTC

j_gene: TRBJ2-1
v_gene: TRBV7-9
abundance: .
d_gene: TRBD2
CDR3aa: CASSLGGLGVRGNEQFF
CDR3nt: TGTGCCAGCAGCTTGGGGGGACTAGGAGTGAGGGGCAATGAGCAGTTCTTC

j_gene: TRBJ2-7
v_gene: TRBV6-6
abundance: .
d_gene: TRBD2
CDR3aa: CASSYGDYYEQYF
CDR3nt: TGTGCCAGCAGTTACGGGGACTACTACGAGCAGTACTTC

j_gene: TRBJ2-7
v_gene: TRBV6-5
abundance: .
d_gene: .
CDR3aa: CASSYSTGYEQYF
CDR3nt: TGTGCCAGCAGTTACTCGACAGGCTACGAGCAGTACTTC

j_gene: TRBJ2-2
v_gene: TRBV2
abundance: .
d_gene: .
CDR3aa: CASSEGQKNTGELFF
CDR3nt: TGTGCCAGCAGTGAAGGTCAGAAGAACACCGGGGAGCTGTTTTTT

j_gene: TRBJ1-2
v_gene: TRBV5-1
abundance: .
d_gene: .
CDR3aa: CASSLTSDGYTF
CDR3nt: TGCGCCAGCAGCTTGACCTCAGATGGCTACACCTTC

j_gene: TRBJ2-1
v_gene: TRBV9
abundance: .
d_gene: .
CDR3aa: CASSVAWSSVDEQFF
CDR3nt: TGTGCCAGCAGCGTAGCTTGGAGCTCGGTAGATGAGCAGTTCTTC

j_gene: TRBJ2-7
v_gene: TRBV6-5
abundance: .
d_gene: TRBD2
CDR3aa: CASSYSGGDSYEQYF
CDR3nt: TGTGCCAGCAGTTACTCTGGGGGGGACTCCTACGAGCAGTACTTC

j_gene: TRBJ2-7
v_gene: TRBV28
abundance: once
d_gene: .
CDR3aa: CASSPPRRAPYEQYF
CDR3nt: TGTGCCAGCAGTCCCCCCCGGCGGGCCCCCTACGAGCAGTACTTC

j_gene: TRBJ2-1
v_gene: TRBV15
abundance: few
d_gene: TRBD2
CDR3aa: CATSREVRVAGDYEQFF
CDR3nt: TGTGCCACCAGCAGAGAGGTCAGGGTAGCGGGAGACTATGAGCAGTTCTTC

j_gene: TRBJ1-2
v_gene: TRBV6-5
abundance: .
d_gene: TRBD1
CDR3aa: CASSYTGGQDYGYTF
CDR3nt: TGTGCCAGCAGTTACACGGGGGGACAGGACTATGGCTACACCTTC

j_gene: TRBJ2-2
v_gene: TRBV27
abundance: .
d_gene: TRBD2
CDR3aa: CASSLSSGSNTGELFF
CDR3nt: TGTGCCAGCAGTTTATCCAGCGGGAGCAACACCGGGGAGCTGTTTTTT

j_gene: TRBJ2-7
v_gene: TRBV7-2
abundance: .
d_gene: TRBD2
CDR3aa: CASSFSLGLAGELIYEQYF
CDR3nt: TGTGCCAGCAGCTTCTCATTAGGACTAGCGGGAGAGTTAATTTACGAGCAGTACTTC

j_gene: TRBJ1-5
v_gene: TRBV6-1
abundance: .
d_gene: .
CDR3aa: CASSEEEVRSNQPQHF
CDR3nt: TGTGCCAGCAGTGAAGAAGAGGTCAGAAGTAATCAGCCCCAGCATTTT

j_gene: TRBJ2-1
v_gene: TRBV4-1
abundance: once
d_gene: .
CDR3aa: CASSPIGGYNEQFF
CDR3nt: TGCGCCAGCAGCCCAATCGGGGGCTACAATGAGCAGTTCTTC

j_gene: TRBJ2-3
v_gene: TRBV9
abundance: .
d_gene: TRBD2
CDR3aa: CASSFLLAGGTDTQYF
CDR3nt: TGTGCCAGCAGCTTTCTCTTAGCGGGAGGCACAGATACGCAGTATTTT

j_gene: TRBJ2-1
v_gene: TRBV5-1
abundance: .
d_gene: TRBD1
CDR3aa: CASSFGTGEYNEQFF
CDR3nt: TGCGCCAGCAGCTTCGGGACAGGGGAGTACAATGAGCAGTTCTTC

j_gene: TRBJ2-7
v_gene: TRBV7-9
abundance: .
d_gene: .
CDR3aa: CSSSFDRYEQYF
CDR3nt: TGTTCCAGCAGCTTCGACAGGTACGAGCAGTACTTC

j_gene: TRBJ1-2
v_gene: TRBV19
abundance: once
d_gene: .
CDR3aa: CASSTPDPEKRTNYGYTF
CDR3nt: TGTGCCAGTAGTACCCCCGACCCAGAAAAAAGGACAAACTATGGCTACACCTTC

j_gene: TRBJ1-1
v_gene: TRBV5-1
abundance: .
d_gene: .
CDR3aa: CASSRGTPRTEAFF
CDR3nt: TGCGCCAGCAGCAGAGGCACCCCGAGGACTGAAGCTTTCTTT

j_gene: TRBJ2-3
v_gene: TRBV7-2
abundance: once
d_gene: .
CDR3aa: CASSSVHTDTQYF
CDR3nt: TGTGCCAGCAGCTCGGTCCATACAGATACGCAGTATTTT

j_gene: TRBJ2-7
v_gene: TRBV6-1
abundance: .
d_gene: TRBD1
CDR3aa: CASSEATEWDRGIDEQYF
CDR3nt: TGTGCCAGCAGTGAAGCGACGGAATGGGACAGGGGGATCGACGAGCAGTACTTC

j_gene: TRBJ1-1
v_gene: TRBV9
abundance: few
d_gene: TRBD1
CDR3aa: CASSPQWTGVNTEAFF
CDR3nt: TGTGCCAGCAGCCCCCAGTGGACAGGGGTGAACACTGAAGCTTTCTTT

j_gene: TRBJ1-4
v_gene: TRBV5-1
abundance: .
d_gene: .
CDR3aa: CASSLGAGGAENEKLFF
CDR3nt: TGCGCCAGCAGCTTGGGAGCGGGCGGGGCAGAGAATGAAAAACTGTTTTTT

j_gene: TRBJ2-7
v_gene: TRBV4-1
abundance: .
d_gene: .
CDR3aa: CASSQGGGGGYEQYF
CDR3nt: TGCGCCAGCAGCCAAGGCGGAGGGGGCGGATACGAGCAGTACTTC

j_gene: TRBJ2-7
v_gene: TRBV9
abundance: .
d_gene: .
CDR3aa: CASSVATGTSSYEQYF
CDR3nt: TGTGCCAGCAGCGTAGCTACAGGTACGAGCTCCTACGAGCAGTACTTC

j_gene: TRBJ2-1
v_gene: TRBV5-1
abundance: .
d_gene: TRBD1
CDR3aa: CASSSTGVRTPTNNEQFF
CDR3nt: TGCGCCAGCAGCTCGACAGGGGTTCGGACTCCGACCAACAATGAGCAGTTCTTC

j_gene: TRBJ2-7
v_gene: TRBV5-1
abundance: .
d_gene: TRBD1
CDR3aa: CASSLGDRGHEQYF
CDR3nt: TGCGCCAGCAGCTTGGGCGACAGGGGTCACGAGCAGTACTTC

j_gene: TRBJ1-5
v_gene: TRBV10-2
abundance: .
d_gene: .
CDR3aa: CASTKEWEGWGTKGPQHF
CDR3nt: TGCGCCAGCACCAAGGAATGGGAGGGGTGGGGGACTAAAGGGCCCCAGCATTTT

j_gene: TRBJ2-7
v_gene: TRBV18
abundance: .
d_gene: .
CDR3aa: CASSPSRQKTYEQYF
CDR3nt: TGTGCCAGCTCACCCTCCCGACAGAAAACCTACGAGCAGTACTTC

j_gene: TRBJ2-7
v_gene: TRBV5-1
abundance: .
d_gene: TRBD2
CDR3aa: CASSLGVSGRSNEQYF
CDR3nt: TGCGCCAGCAGCTTGGGTGTTAGCGGGAGAAGTAACGAGCAGTACTTC

j_gene: TRBJ2-1
v_gene: TRBV27
abundance: .
d_gene: .
CDR3aa: CASSIPGNEQFF
CDR3nt: TGTGCCAGCAGTATCCCAGGGAATGAGCAGTTCTTC

j_gene: TRBJ1-4
v_gene: TRBV28
abundance: .
d_gene: .
CDR3aa: CASSLYSEKLFF
CDR3nt: TGTGCCAGCAGTTTATATAGTGAAAAACTGTTTTTT

j_gene: TRBJ2-7
v_gene: TRBV13
abundance: .
d_gene: .
CDR3aa: CASSLRGAGGRDRAYEQYF
CDR3nt: TGTGCCAGCAGCTTACGTGGGGCGGGAGGTCGGGACAGGGCCTACGAGCAGTACTTC

j_gene: TRBJ2-7
v_gene: TRBV5-1
abundance: .
d_gene: .
CDR3aa: CASSPGVAIYEQYF
CDR3nt: TGCGCCAGCAGCCCGGGAGTAGCCATCTACGAGCAGTACTTC